Listed below are T cell receptor beta chains from one sample, sequenced in a study of blood T cell repertoires in COVID-19. This table comes from immunoSEQ multiplex PCR, and its TCRdb copy is limited to in-frame clones, with some not included. The table records tens of thousands of clones, around 90% of them present only once. Material: peripheral blood. The receptors originated from a man aged 50 or older with active COVID-19. Both conserved end residues are part of each CDR3. A D gene is named only where the DNA matches it firmly. Clone sizes are given selectively: once, few, many, or a class where the clone is expanded.

j_call	d_call	v_call	clone_size	cdr3_nt	cdr3_aa
TRBJ2-2	TRBD2	TRBV7-2	-	TGTGCCAGCAGCTTGACTAGCGGGATATACACCGGGGAGCTGTTTTTT	CASSLTSGIYTGELFF
TRBJ2-1	-	TRBV27	-	TGTGCCAGCAGCGGATTTGGAGCGGGCTTCAATGAGCAGTTCTTC	CASSGFGAGFNEQFF
TRBJ1-1	-	TRBV7-3	-	TGTGCCAGCAGCTTCACCGGGACAACGAACACTGAAGCTTTCTTT	CASSFTGTTNTEAFF
TRBJ2-2	TRBD2	TRBV19	-	TGTGCCAGTAGGACCTTCGGGTATAGCGGGAGCACCGCCGGGGAGCTGTTTTTT	CASRTFGYSGSTAGELFF
TRBJ2-3	TRBD2	TRBV19	-	TGTGCCAGTAGCCTACTAGCGGGGGGGGATACGCAGTATTTT	CASSLLAGGDTQYF
TRBJ2-7	-	TRBV7-2	-	TGTGCCAGCAGCTTAGAGGGCGGGGCCACCTACGAGCAGTACTTC	CASSLEGGATYEQYF
TRBJ2-1	TRBD2	TRBV5-1	-	TGCGCCAGCAGCTTGGGCCTAGCGGCCGAGCAGTTCTTC	CASSLGLAAEQFF
TRBJ2-7	-	TRBV30	-	TGTGCCTGGAGCCCGGACACCTTCTACGAGCAGTACTTC	CAWSPDTFYEQYF
TRBJ1-5	-	TRBV15	once	TGTGCCACCAGCAGTCGAAGGGGTATCAATCAGCCCCAGCATTTT	CATSSRRGINQPQHF
TRBJ2-1	TRBD2	TRBV6-2/TRBV6-3	-	TGTGCCAGCAGTTACGCGGGGGACTCCTACAATGAGCAGTTCTTC	CASSYAGDSYNEQFF
TRBJ2-1	TRBD1	TRBV6-4	-	TGTGCCAGCAGTGCGGGACAGAGCTCCTACAATGAGCAGTTCTTC	CASSAGQSSYNEQFF
TRBJ2-1	TRBD1	TRBV28	-	TGTGCCAGCAGTTCCGGGACAGCCTTGGGCAATGAGCAGTTCTTC	CASSSGTALGNEQFF
TRBJ1-2	-	TRBV28	-	TGTGCCAGCAGTTTATCCGGGGGATTAGGCTATGGCTACACCTTC	CASSLSGGLGYGYTF